This T cell receptor (beta chain) came from a study of shared clonotypes between healthy human individuals. About the research overall: CD4 naive cells filled three plates per donor, CD4 memory three, CD8 naive two and CD8 memory one.

Authors' methods: As immunoSEQ supplied junction-only sequences (without quality scores), filtering differed. This table comes from immunoSEQ multiplex PCR, and its TCRdb copy is limited to in-frame clones, with some not included. The V and J calls and clone size are taken from that table; D and trimming were inferred from the DNA. This sample has a few million clones, with more than 80% found just once. The V gene's germline CDR1 is LNHDA and CDR2 SQIVND (reference sequence). The CDR3 is 17 amino acids. The V and J ends lost 4 bases and 7 bases respectively, with 23 bases between them. The chain links TRBV19 to TRBJ1-5, with TRBD1 as a possible D gene (5 bases). The receptor's source is a man aged 18 to 30 in good health. Some clones in this sample may be carry-over from other donors' samples. Sequenced sample: naive CD4+ T cells from PBMCs. Subset noted: CD45RA+ positively selected. The CDR3 loop is CASSTPQGEGVRQPQHF. As DNA, the CDR3 is TGTGCCAGTAGTACTCCCCAAGGGGAAGGGGTGAGACAGCCCCAGCATTTT.